Listed below are T cell receptor beta chains from one sample, sequenced in a study of T-cell memory formation after mild COVID-19. TCRdb itself ran the 5' RACE reads through MiXCR, one entry per CDR3 protein. The table records about 350,000 distinct CDR3 sequences, about an eighth of them present only once. Material: PBMCs or a T cell subset sorted from them (not recorded which). The receptors were sampled from a man between 18 and 29 years old who had mild COVID-19 (a few samples of this study predate the infection). Cell type and time point are not known. CDR3s include the opening cysteine and the closing phenylalanine or tryptophan. Fields, in order: clone size, V gene, D gene, J gene, CDR3 DNA, CDR3 protein. D genes are given only for firm matches. The size of a clone is reported for some rows only, either as once, few or many, or as a class for expanded clones.

-,TRBV5-6,TRBD1,TRBJ2-1,TGTGCCAGCAGCTTGACGGGGACAGACTACAATGAGCAGTTCTTC,CASSLTGTDYNEQFF
many,TRBV10-3,-,TRBJ2-1,TGTGCCATCAGTGTGGGTAGTGAGCAGTTCTTC,CAISVGSEQFF
-,TRBV11-3,TRBD2,TRBJ2-1,TGTGCCAGCAGCTTCGGGGGGGCCCATCTCAATGAGCAGTTCTTC,CASSFGGAHLNEQFF
-,TRBV20-1,TRBD1,TRBJ2-1,TGCAGTGCTAGGGTGTTTGGGACAGGGTCTCGTGAGCAGTTCTTC,CSARVFGTGSREQFF
few,TRBV28,-,TRBJ1-6,TGTGCCAGCAGGGTATTAGGGTCACCCCTCCACTTT,CASRVLGSPLHF
-,TRBV29-1,TRBD1,TRBJ1-1,TGCAGCTTAGTCCCGGGACAGGGGTCTGAAGCTTTCTTT,CSLVPGQGSEAFF
-,TRBV18,TRBD1,TRBJ1-1,TGTGCCAGCACGACAGGGCGAAACACTGAAGCTTTCTTT,CASTTGRNTEAFF
-,TRBV7-9,-,TRBJ2-1,TGTGCCAGCAGCACCTCGGGAGCCAAGAGGTCAGCTGAGCAGTTCTTC,CASSTSGAKRSAEQFF
many,TRBV12-3/TRBV12-4,TRBD1,TRBJ1-1,TGTGCCAGCAGTTTCAGGGGGCGGGGTCTTGTGAACACTGAAGCTTTCTTT,CASSFRGRGLVNTEAFF
few,TRBV6-5,-,TRBJ1-1,TGTGCCAGCAGTAAGGGGGACCTGCTATCTGAAGCTTTCTTT,CASSKGDLLSEAFF
-,TRBV18,TRBD1,TRBJ2-7,TGTGCCAGCTCACCAGGGACAGGGACTCTCTACGAGCAGTACTTC,CASSPGTGTLYEQYF
-,TRBV10-1,TRBD2,TRBJ2-3,TGCGCCATCACAGAGGGGGGTCTAGCGGGGGGCACAGATACGCAGTATTTT,CAITEGGLAGGTDTQYF
many,TRBV6-5,-,TRBJ2-1,TGTGCCAGCAGCCGCCGGGGCATTGGGTTTGGTGAGCAGTTCTTC,CASSRRGIGFGEQFF
few,TRBV18,TRBD2,TRBJ2-2,TGTGCCAGCTCACCGGGACTAGCGGCGAACACCGGGGAGCTGTTTTTT,CASSPGLAANTGELFF
many,TRBV9,TRBD1,TRBJ2-1,TGTGCCAGCAGCTTCGGGGGGACAGGGGATGAGCAGTTCTTC,CASSFGGTGDEQFF
many,TRBV20-1,TRBD2,TRBJ2-1,TGCAGTGCTAGACCGCTAGCGGGGGGGCATTTCAATGAGCAGTTCTTC,CSARPLAGGHFNEQFF
few,TRBV7-2,TRBD1,TRBJ2-1,TGTGCCAGCAGCTCACGACAGGGGGTTTATGGTAATGAGCAGTTCTTC,CASSSRQGVYGNEQFF
many,TRBV20-1,TRBD1,TRBJ2-5,TGCAGTGCTAGTGGCGCCGGGACAGGGGGCTTTGAGACCCAGTACTTC,CSASGAGTGGFETQYF
-,TRBV7-8,-,TRBJ1-5,TGTGCCAGCAGCACGAAGGTCGGCACAACTGGAAATCAGCCCCAGCATTTT,CASSTKVGTTGNQPQHF
few,TRBV4-3,TRBD2,TRBJ2-3,TGCGCCAGCAGCCGCGGGGGGGCGGGGGCGGATACGCAGTATTTT,CASSRGGAGADTQYF
-,TRBV3-1,-,TRBJ2-7,TGTGCCAGCAGCCAAGAGGCCCACGTTTCCTACGAGCAGTACTTC,CASSQEAHVSYEQYF
-,TRBV11-2,-,TRBJ1-1,TGTGCCAGCACCCCAGGTGGGGCGTCTGTAGCTTTCTTT,CASTPGGASVAFF
few,TRBV12-3/TRBV12-4,-,TRBJ2-3,TGTGCCACCTCCCCTAGGATGGGGACCGATGGAGGGACAGATACGCAGTATTTT,CATSPRMGTDGGTDTQYF
few,TRBV5-5,TRBD1,TRBJ1-1,TGTGCCAGCAGCTTGACAGGGACAGGCACTGAAGCTTTCTTT,CASSLTGTGTEAFF
-,TRBV29-1,-,TRBJ2-5,TGCAGCGTTGTCGGGACATTGAAACGGTACTTC,CSVVGTLKRYF
-,TRBV12-3/TRBV12-4,-,TRBJ2-7,TGTGCCAGCAGTCCCCCGGTCAGAAGGGTTTCCTACGAGCAGTACTTC,CASSPPVRRVSYEQYF
many,TRBV6-6,-,TRBJ1-2,TGTGCCAGCAGTTACTCGATGCCAGGGCAGGGTCGAAAGGGCTACACCTTC,CASSYSMPGQGRKGYTF
-,TRBV5-1,TRBD1,TRBJ1-4,TGCGCCAGCAGCCTACAGGGGGTACGGGAAAAACTGTTTTTT,CASSLQGVREKLFF
few,TRBV20-1,-,TRBJ2-7,TGCAGTGCTGCCGCCGTCCGGGGGCTAGCGGATTCCTACGAGCAGTACTTC,CSAAAVRGLADSYEQYF